The TCR beta chain described here comes from a study of T cell responses to AZD1222 COVID-19 vaccine. General study findings and limits: Receipt of two AZD1222 doses was followed by a rise in Spike-specific TCR breadth and depth. The donors showed a predominance of white British ancestry and of females, with possible underestimation of clonal diversity.

Points on this clone: What it binds is unknown.

Repertoires were generated with immunoSEQ multiplex PCR, while TCRdb's copy carries only in-frame clones and drops some. The sample carries around 160,000 clones, under 95% recorded once. Germline V gene lookup returns CDR1 KGHSH and CDR2 LQKENI. This CDR3 region has 13 residues. V gave up 4 bases and J gave up 1 base, with 7 bases separating them. The specimen comprised peripheral blood, sampled on day 0 of MenACWY control vaccination. This receptor was taken from an adult in good health. The chain recombines TRBV18 with TRBJ1-1; unclear D gene. The CDR3 loop is CASSRTPNTEAFF. The CDR3 region has the DNA TGTGCCAGCTCACGAACCCCGAACACTGAAGCTTTCTTT.